These 20 T cell receptor beta chains share one sample of origin, sequenced in a study of blood T cell repertoires in COVID-19. TCRdb keeps only in-frame clones here, not all; method: immunoSEQ multiplex PCR. The data show 200,000 to 250,000 clones, around 86% seen once. Sequencing was performed on peripheral blood. These receptors were obtained from a man in his fifties with acute or convalescent COVID-19.

The chain joins TRBV20-1 to TRBJ1-1, with 9 bases identical to TRBD1. After removal of 3 bases from V and 6 bases from J, the junction contained 11 bases not matched to a gene. This CDR3 spans 15 amino acids. From germline, CDR1 is DFQATT and CDR2 SNEGSKA (reference sequence). As DNA, the CDR3 is TGCAGTGCTAGTTTTGGTACCGACAGGGGGGCTGAAGCTTTCTTT. Translated, it gives CSASFGTDRGAEAFF.

The rearrangement joins TRBV6-5 to TRBJ1-1; TRBD1 is a possible D gene (6 bases). Germline V gene data show CDR1 as MNHEY and CDR2 as SVGAGI. The CDR3 is made up of 15 amino acids. V lost 4 bases and J 4 bases, leaving 16 bases between the germline ends. The CDR3 sequence: CASSSPAMDSTEAFF. The CDR3 DNA follows: TGTGCCAGCAGTTCCCCTGCTATGGACAGCACTGAAGCTTTCTTT.

The CDR3, as DNA: TGTGCCACCCAGTATAGCCGGGACAGCAACTCACCCCTCCACTTT. This encodes CATQYSRDSNSPLHF. The chain recombines TRBV19 with TRBJ1-6; 7 bases map to TRBD1. The V segment lost 10 bases and the J segment 10 bases; nucleotides outside the gene matches: 16. Looked up from germline, CDR1 is LNHDA and CDR2 is SQIVND (reference sequence). The CDR3 has 15 amino acids.

V usage is TRBV12-3 or TRBV12-4 and J usage is TRBJ1-2, with 8 bases that match TRBD1. CDR3 length equals 12 residues. Germline trimming cut 5 bases from V and 5 bases from J; bases unmatched to any gene: 1. The chain's CDR3 is CASSQGAYGYTF. Here the CDR3 DNA reads TGTGCCAGCAGTCAGGGGGCATATGGCTACACCTTC.

This clone was counted once. V usage is TRBV3-1 (or the pseudogene TRBV3-2) and J usage is TRBJ2-3; 10 positions match TRBD2. J gave up 5 bases and V 5 bases, and 10 bases lay outside the gene matches. Germline V gene sequence: CDR1 LGHDT, CDR2 YNNKEL (reference sequence). The CDR3 spans 16 residues. The CDR3 DNA sequence: TGTGCCAGCAGCACCCTTAGCGGGGGGCCAAGAGATACGCAGTATTTT. Protein: CASSTLSGGPRDTQYF.

This chain connects TRBV12-3 or TRBV12-4 to TRBJ2-2; D is unresolved. Trimming cost V 2 bases and J 7 bases, with 8 bases left between them. This CDR3 contains 13 residues. The DNA of the CDR3 is TGTGCCAGCAGTTTACGGCTAGACGGGGAGCTGTTTTTT. Translating gives CASSLRLDGELFF.

This clone appeared a single time. The chain couples TRBV6-1 to TRBJ2-7; 9 nucleotides match TRBD1. This CDR3 comprises 14 residues. J lost 4 bases, V lost 3 bases, and 4 bases had no gene match. Germline-derived CDR1 and CDR2 are MNHNS and SASEGT. The CDR3 coding sequence is TGTGCCAGCAGTGATCGGACAGGGGAGTACGAGCAGTACTTC. Protein: CASSDRTGEYEQYF.

V and J are TRBV7-6 and TRBJ2-7, with 11 bases identical to TRBD1. The CDR3 has 15 residues. J gave up 2 bases and V 4 bases, and 4 bases lay outside the gene matches. Germline CDR1 is SGHVS and CDR2 is FNYEAQ. CDR3 sequence: CASSSGTGGPYEQYF. CDR3 sequence (DNA): TGTGCCAGCAGCTCCGGGACAGGGGGACCCTACGAGCAGTACTTC.

This chain joins TRBV3-1 (or the pseudogene TRBV3-2) and TRBJ1-1, with no clear D. CDR3 length equals 13 residues. Germline assignment: CDR1 LGHDT and CDR2 YNNKEL (reference sequence). V gave up 3 bases and J gave up 1 base, with 6 bases separating them. The CDR3 DNA reads as TGTGCCAGCAGCCAGTGGGCGAACACTGAAGCTTTCTTT. It encodes CASSQWANTEAFF.

The chain employs TRBV9 and TRBJ2-2; TRBD2 matches at 11 bases. The J segment lost 2 bases and the V segment lost 4 bases, leaving 7 bases of the junction unmatched. Germline V gene sequence: CDR1 SGDLS, CDR2 YYNGEE. The CDR3 length is 17 residues. As DNA, the CDR3 is TGTGCCAGCAGCCCTCGACTAGCGGGGACCAACACCGGGGAGCTGTTTTTT. Translated: CASSPRLAGTNTGELFF.

The chain uses TRBV3-1 (or the pseudogene TRBV3-2) and TRBJ1-4; 11 bases map to TRBD1. With V trimmed by 4 bases and J by 2 bases, 3 bases remained unmatched. This CDR3 has 16 amino acids. Germline V gene sequence: CDR1 LGHDT, CDR2 YNNKEL (reference sequence). The CDR3, as DNA: TGTGCCAGCAGCCTACGGGACAGGGGGACTAATGAAAAACTGTTTTTT. This translates into CASSLRDRGTNEKLFF.

V usage is TRBV7-2 and J usage is TRBJ1-2; TRBD1 agrees at 8 bases. The V gene end was trimmed by 10 bases and the J gene end by 4 bases; junction bases not matched to a gene: 8. Germline V gene lookup returns CDR1 SGHTA and CDR2 FQGNSA. The CDR3 totals 13 residues. The CDR3 sequence is CANTQGALYGYTF. Written as DNA, the CDR3 is TGTGCCAATACTCAGGGGGCTCTCTATGGCTACACCTTC.

This clone occurred once. This CDR3 is CASSPLGGLQETQYF. CDR3 in DNA: TGCGCCAGCAGCCCCCTGGGAGGCCTCCAAGAGACCCAGTACTTC. V gene TRBV5-1 combines with J gene TRBJ2-5; D may be TRBD2 (6 bases). Germline V CDR1 and CDR2: SGHRS, YFSETQ. Between the trimmed V and J ends, which lost 4 bases and 1 base, there was a span of 14 bases. The CDR3 contains 15 residues.

The chain has TRBV11-2 and TRBJ1-5; the D is unclear. V was cut by 0 bases and J by 2 bases, with 8 bases left in between. The CDR3 is 15 amino acids. Per the germline V gene, CDR1 is SGHAT and CDR2 is FQNNGV. CDR3 loop: CASSLDGLGNQPQHF. The CDR3 DNA sequence: TGTGCCAGCAGCTTAGATGGGCTGGGCAATCAGCCCCAGCATTTT.

This chain joins TRBV4-1 and TRBJ1-1; D perhaps matches TRBD1 (5 bases). The CDR3 length is 14 residues. Germline loops: CDR1 MGHRA, CDR2 YSYEKL. Trimming took 6 bases from V and 1 from J, leaving 12 bases between them. DNA of the CDR3: TGCGCCAGCAGACGCGGGACCGCGAACACTGAAGCTTTCTTT. It is translated as CASRRGTANTEAFF.

The rearrangement uses TRBV7-2 and TRBJ2-5; possibly TRBD1 for D (5 bases). The CDR3 is made up of 14 amino acids. Germline CDR1 SGHTA, CDR2 FQGNSA. Trimming took 3 bases from V and 5 from J, leaving 13 bases between them. CDR3 in DNA: TGTGCCAGCAGCTTCCAGGGATCAGGGGAGACCCAGTACTTC. Translated, it gives CASSFQGSGETQYF.

This chain uses TRBV20-1 with TRBJ2-3; no definite D call. V was shortened by 3 bases and J by 0 bases, with 19 bases between the two germline ends. From germline, CDR1 is DFQATT and CDR2 SNEGSKA (reference sequence). The CDR3 has 17 residues. CDR3 coding DNA: TGCAGTGCTAGTAGCTCCCTTGCGGATTCTAGCACAGATACGCAGTATTTT. Amino acid sequence: CSASSSLADSSTDTQYF.

CDR3 sequence (DNA): TGTGCCAGCTCACTTACAGGCGTCAATCAGCCCCAGCATTTT. It encodes CASSLTGVNQPQHF. V usage is TRBV18 and J usage is TRBJ1-5; D is possibly TRBD1 (5 bases). The germline V and J ends were trimmed by 4 bases and 3 bases, with 10 bases remaining between them. The CDR3 covers 14 residues. CDR1 KGHSH and CDR2 LQKENI come from the germline V gene.

The genes are TRBV6-5 and TRBJ1-1, with TRBD1 identical over 7 bases. V dropped 7 bases and J dropped 6; count of bases not matched to a gene: 11. CDR3 length: 14 amino acids. Germline CDR1 is MNHEY and CDR2 is SVGAGI. For the CDR3, the DNA is TGTGCCAGCACCCCGACAGGGTCTGCGCCTGAAGCTTTCTTT. Protein: CASTPTGSAPEAFF.

This chain links TRBV7-9 with TRBJ1-6; D not certain. Germline V CDR1 and CDR2: SEHNR, FQNEAQ (reference sequence). The ends were cut back, 1 base at V and 5 bases at J, with 6 bases in the middle. The length of the CDR3 is 14 residues. The CDR3 sequence is CASSLGQNNSPLHF. DNA of the CDR3: TGTGCCAGCAGCTTAGGGCAGAATAATTCACCCCTCCACTTT.